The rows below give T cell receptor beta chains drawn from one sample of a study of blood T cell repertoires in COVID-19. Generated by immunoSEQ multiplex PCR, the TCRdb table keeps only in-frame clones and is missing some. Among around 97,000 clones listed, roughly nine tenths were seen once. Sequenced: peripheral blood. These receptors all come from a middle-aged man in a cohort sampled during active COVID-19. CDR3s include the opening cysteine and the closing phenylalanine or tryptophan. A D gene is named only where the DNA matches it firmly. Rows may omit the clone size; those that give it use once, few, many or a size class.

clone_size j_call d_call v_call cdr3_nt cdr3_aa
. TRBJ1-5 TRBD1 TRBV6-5 TGTGCCAGCACCGGACAGGAATGGAGCAATCAGCCCCAGCATTTT CASTGQEWSNQPQHF
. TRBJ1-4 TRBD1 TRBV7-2 TGTGCCAGCAGCTTAGCGGTGACAGGGGGTGAAAAACTGTTTTTT CASSLAVTGGEKLFF
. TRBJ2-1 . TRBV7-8 TGTGCCAGCAGCTTAATCAGGTACAATGAGCAGTTCTTC CASSLIRYNEQFF
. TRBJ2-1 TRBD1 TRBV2 TGTGCCAGCAGGGGGGACAGGTACAATGAGCAGTTCTTC CASRGDRYNEQFF
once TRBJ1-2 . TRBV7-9 TGTGCCAGCAGCTTAGCCGGGGATTGGTATGGCTACACCTTC CASSLAGDWYGYTF
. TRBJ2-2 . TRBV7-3 TGTGCCAGCAGCCCCTACGGGACAACTGGATACGGGGAGCTGTTTTTT CASSPYGTTGYGELFF
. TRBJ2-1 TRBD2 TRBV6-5 TGTGCCAGCAGCAACAAGCTCTTAGGGAGGGAGATCTTC CASSNKLLGREIF
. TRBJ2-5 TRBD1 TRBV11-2 TGTGCCAGCAGCCTACCGGGACAGGGAATGGAGACCCAGTACTTC CASSLPGQGMETQYF
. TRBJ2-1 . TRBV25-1 TGTGCCAGCAGTGGCCGTACAGCCTACAATGAGCAGTTCTTC CASSGRTAYNEQFF
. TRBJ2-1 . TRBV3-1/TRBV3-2 TGTGCCAGCAGCTACGGGACTGCTACAGGAGGTAGTGAGCAGTTCTTC CASSYGTATGGSEQFF
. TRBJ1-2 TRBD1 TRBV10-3 TGTGCCATCAGTGAGTCTACAGGGGGCACGGCATATGGCTACACCTTC CAISESTGGTAYGYTF
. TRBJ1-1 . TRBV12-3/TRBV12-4 TGTGCCAGCAGTGACACGAACACTGAAGCTTTCTTT CASSDTNTEAFF
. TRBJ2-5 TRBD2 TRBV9 TGTGCCAGCAGCGTAGATGGGAGGGGAGAGACCCAGTACTTC CASSVDGRGETQYF
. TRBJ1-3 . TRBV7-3 TGTGCCAGCAGCTTAGTGGCAGGCTCTGGAAACACCATATATTTT CASSLVAGSGNTIYF
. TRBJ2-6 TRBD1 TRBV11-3 TGTGCCAGCAGCCCTCGACAGGGCCTCCGAAGCTCTGGGGCCAACGTCCTGACTTTC CASSPRQGLRSSGANVLTF
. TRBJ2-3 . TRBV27 TGTGCCAGCAGTTTTGGGCCTAGCACAGATACGCAGTATTTT CASSFGPSTDTQYF
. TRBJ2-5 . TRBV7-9 TGTGCCAGCAGCTTAAGCACCACGCCCCAAGAGACCCAGTACTTC CASSLSTTPQETQYF
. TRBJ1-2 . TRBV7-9 TGTGCCAGCAAGGGCAGCTCGGGGTATGGCTACACCTTC CASKGSSGYGYTF
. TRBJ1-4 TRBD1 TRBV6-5 TGTGCCAGCAGTTACTCTGGAGGGGGCTGGGAAAAACTGTTTTTT CASSYSGGGWEKLFF
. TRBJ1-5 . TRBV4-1 TGCGCCAGCAGCCAAGAGTCGGGACAGCCCCAGCATTTT CASSQESGQPQHF
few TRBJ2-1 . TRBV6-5 TGTGCCAGCAGTTTCGGGGCGGGGAATGAGCAGTTCTTC CASSFGAGNEQFF
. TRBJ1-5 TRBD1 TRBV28 TGTGCCAGCAGCGACAGGGGAAATCAGCCCCAGCATTTT CASSDRGNQPQHF
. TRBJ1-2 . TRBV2 TGTGCCACATGGGGAACAGGGAACTATGGCTACACCTTC CATWGTGNYGYTF
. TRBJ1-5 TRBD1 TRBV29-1 TGCAGCGTGGGGGGGACAGGGGATCAGCCCCAGCATTTT CSVGGTGDQPQHF
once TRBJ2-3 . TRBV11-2 TGTGCCAGCAGCTTTCAATGGGCTGATACGCAGTATTTT CASSFQWADTQYF
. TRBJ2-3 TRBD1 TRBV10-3 TGTGCCATACAGGGGAAGTTCACAGATACGCAGTATTTT CAIQGKFTDTQYF
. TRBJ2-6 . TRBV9 TGTGCCAGCAGGCAGGGTGGTGGGGCCAACGTCCTGACTTTC CASRQGGGANVLTF
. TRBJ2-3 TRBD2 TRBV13 TGTGCCAGCAGCTTTTCTAGCGGGGGGTCGCAGTATTTT CASSFSSGGSQYF
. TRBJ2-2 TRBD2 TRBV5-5 TGTGCCAGCAGCCCGGGGGGGACCCGAATCCTCACCGGGGAGCTGTTTTTT CASSPGGTRILTGELFF
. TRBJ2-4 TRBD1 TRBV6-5 TGTGCCAGCGGGGACAGGGGTAACAAAAACATTCAGTACTTC CASGDRGNKNIQYF
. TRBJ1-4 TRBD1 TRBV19 TGTGCCAGTAAATTGGGACAGATTGCAACTAATGAAAAACTGTTTTTT CASKLGQIATNEKLFF
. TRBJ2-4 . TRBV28 TGTGCCAGCAGTTCCGGAGCAGTAAGAGCCAAAAACATTCAGTACTTC CASSSGAVRAKNIQYF
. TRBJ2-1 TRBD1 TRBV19 TGTGCCAGTAGTGCCCCCCGACAGGGGGCGGGAAATGAGCAGTTCTTC CASSAPRQGAGNEQFF
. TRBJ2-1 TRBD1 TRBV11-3 TGTGCCAGCAGTTCTGGGACAGGGAGGAACAATGAGCAGTTCTTC CASSSGTGRNNEQFF
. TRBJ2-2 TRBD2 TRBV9 TGTGCCAGCAGCCTTACAGCGGGGGCCGGGGAGCTGTTTTTT CASSLTAGAGELFF
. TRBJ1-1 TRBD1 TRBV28 TGTGCCAGCCGATACAACGTGGGGACAGGGCGCACTGAAGCTTTCTTT CASRYNVGTGRTEAFF
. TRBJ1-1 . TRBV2 TGTGCCAGCAGTGAAGAGGGGCGCGGCACTGAAGCTTTCTTT CASSEEGRGTEAFF
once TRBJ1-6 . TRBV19 TGTGCCAGTAGTACCCGGGAGAGCCTTGATAATTCACCCCTCCACTTT CASSTRESLDNSPLHF
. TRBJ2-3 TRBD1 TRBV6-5 TGTGCCAGCAGTTACTCACAGGGGTTAGGTACGCAGTATTTT CASSYSQGLGTQYF
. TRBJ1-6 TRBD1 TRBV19 TGTGCCAGTAGTACCGCCGGGACAGGGAGGAAAAATTCACCCCTCCACTTT CASSTAGTGRKNSPLHF
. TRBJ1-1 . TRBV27 TGTGCCAGCACCATTAACGCGGGGGGGAGCACTGAAGCTTTCTTT CASTINAGGSTEAFF
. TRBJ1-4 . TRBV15 TGTGCCACCAGCAGAGATAGACTGTTCCCAGAAAAACTGTTTTTT CATSRDRLFPEKLFF
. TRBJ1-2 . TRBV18 TGTGCCAGCTCGCGCCCTCAGGGATTAGAAAATGGCTACACCTTC CASSRPQGLENGYTF
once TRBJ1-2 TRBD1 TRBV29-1 TGCAGCACTGAGAGGACAGGGGGCGTCTATGGCTACACCTTC CSTERTGGVYGYTF
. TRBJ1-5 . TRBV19 TGTGCCAGTAGTACGAGCATTACTCAGCCCCAGCATTTT CASSTSITQPQHF
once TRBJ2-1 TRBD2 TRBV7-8 TGTGCCAGCAGCTCCCAACCTCCTATAACTAGCGACCCCAATGAGCAGTTCTTC CASSSQPPITSDPNEQFF
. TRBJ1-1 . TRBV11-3 TGTGCCAGCAGTTTGCAGGGACAAGGGGGTGAAGCTTTCTTT CASSLQGQGGEAFF
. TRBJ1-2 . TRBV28 TGTGCCAGCAGTTCCTTCGTTCAGTATGGCTACACCTTC CASSSFVQYGYTF
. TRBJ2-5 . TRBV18 TGTGCCAGCTCATTTGTAGGGGCCAACCAAGAGACCCAGTACTTC CASSFVGANQETQYF
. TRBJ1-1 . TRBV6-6 TGTGCCAGTACGGGTCAAACTGAAGCTTTCTTT CASTGQTEAFF
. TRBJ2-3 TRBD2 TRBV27 TGTGCCAGCAGTTTCCTACTGACTAGCGGGGCCACAGATACGCAGTATTTT CASSFLLTSGATDTQYF
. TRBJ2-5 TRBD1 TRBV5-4 TGTGCCAGCAGCTTAGGACAGGAACAAGAGACCCAGTACTTC CASSLGQEQETQYF